One sample yielded the 25 T cell receptor beta chains listed below, sequenced in a study of shared clonotypes between healthy human individuals. CD8 cells regarded as naive lacked CD45RO, were positively chosen for CCR7, and omitted terminally differentiated effector memory CD45RA+ cells. The table came from immunoSEQ multiplex PCR; TCRdb's copy has only in-frame clones and leaves some out. The sample has about 2 million clones, just under 95% seen once. Material: naive CD8+ T cells sorted from blood. Every receptor here comes from a man between 18 and 29 years old in good health.

The genes are TRBV14 and TRBJ1-4, with D uncertain. Germline V gene lookup returns CDR1 SGHDN and CDR2 FVKESK. Trimming removed 9 bases from V and 8 bases from J, with 31 bases in between. CDR3 size: 18 residues. CDR3: CARKTSQQQTFDKEKLFF. As DNA, the CDR3 is TGTGCCAGGAAGACGTCACAGCAGCAAACCTTCGATAAAGAAAAACTGTTTTTT.

CDR3 coding DNA: TGTGCTAGTGGTTTCGGGGAGTGGGACACTGAAGCTTTCTTT. Its translation: CASGFGEWDTEAFF. The chain employs TRBV12-5 and TRBJ1-1; D not resolved. Trimming cost V 3 bases and J 3 bases, with 11 bases left between them. The germline V gene encodes CDR1 LGHNT and CDR2 FRNRAP. The CDR3 is 14 amino acids.

This clone was observed once. The V gene is TRBV12-5, the J gene TRBJ2-5; TRBD2 aligns across 9 bases. The trim removed 1 base at V and 5 bases at J, leaving 8 bases unmatched. Germline CDR1 and CDR2: LGHNT and FRNRAP. CDR3 size: 16 residues. As DNA, the CDR3 is TGTGCTAGTGGTTTGGCGGACGGGACTAGCATGGAGACCCAGTACTTC. It specifies CASGLADGTSMETQYF. The variable domain in full, completed from reference TRBV12-5 and TRBJ2-5, reads DARVTQTPRHKVTEMGQEVTMRCQPILGHNTVFWYRQTMMQGLELLAYFRNRAPLDDSGMPKDRFSAEMPDATLATLKIQPSEPRDSAVYFCASGLADGTSMETQYFGPGTRLLVL.

The J gene is TRBJ1-2, the V gene TRBV28; a possible D gene is TRBD1 (5 bases). Germline values: CDR1 MDHEN, CDR2 SYDVKM. The CDR3 extends over 14 amino acids. The germline V and J ends were trimmed by 3 bases and 2 bases, with 10 bases remaining between them. DNA for the CDR3: TGTGCCAGCAGTTTCGCGGGGACCAACTATGGCTACACCTTC. Translating gives CASSFAGTNYGYTF.

The V gene is TRBV5-6, the J gene TRBJ2-7, with D hard to call. The V gene's germline CDR1 is SGHDT and CDR2 YYEEEE. Trimming shortened V by 2 bases and J by 6 bases, and 12 bases separated the two germline ends. The CDR3 is 13 residues long. The CDR3 region is CASSFGPRAEQYF. CDR3 nucleotide sequence: TGTGCCAGCAGCTTCGGACCACGAGCCGAGCAGTACTTC.

CDR3 residues: CASSMDRSTYNEQFF. Here the CDR3 DNA reads TGTGCCAGCAGTATGGACAGGAGTACGTACAATGAGCAGTTCTTC. V and J are TRBV6-1 and TRBJ2-1; 7 nucleotides match TRBD1. Germline values: CDR1 MNHNS, CDR2 SASEGT. J gave up 4 bases and V 5 bases, and 8 bases lay outside the gene matches. The CDR3 runs 15 residues.

Here the CDR3 reads CASSQGTSGPQQYF. CDR3 nucleotides: TGTGCCAGCAGCCAAGGGACTAGCGGGCCCCAGCAGTACTTC. The rearrangement uses TRBV13 and TRBJ2-7, with TRBD2 identical over 12 bases. The CDR3 loop spans 14 amino acids. CDR1 is PRHDT and CDR2 is FYEKMQ in the germline V gene (reference sequence). V lost 5 bases, J lost 8 bases, and 7 bases stayed unmatched.

The chain combines TRBV5-5 with TRBJ2-7; no reliable D call. The germline V gene has CDR1 SGHKS and CDR2 YYEKEE (reference sequence). Trimming removed 0 bases at V and 1 base at J, with 8 bases between. This CDR3 is built from 14 residues. CDR3 region: CASSLVPESYEQYF. The CDR3 nucleotides read TGTGCCAGCAGCTTGGTACCGGAATCCTACGAGCAGTACTTC.

The genes are TRBV4-3 and TRBJ1-1; TRBD1 matches 7 bases. The CDR3 runs 16 residues. Trimming took 3 bases from V and 1 from J; bases not matched to a gene: 8. Germline assignment: CDR1 LGHNA and CDR2 YSLEER. CDR3 sequence reads: CASSHTPGTENTEAFF. The CDR3 DNA reads TGCGCCAGCAGCCATACCCCTGGGACAGAGAACACTGAAGCTTTCTTT.

V usage is TRBV10-2 and J usage is TRBJ2-5; D unclear. The CDR3 contains 13 residues. V shed 2 bases and J shed 0 bases, with 4 bases lying between them. Germline lookup yields CDR1 WSHSY and CDR2 SAAADI. The CDR3 is CASSEEYQETQYF. In DNA form, the CDR3 reads TGCGCCAGCAGTGAGGAGTACCAAGAGACCCAGTACTTC.

The rearrangement links TRBV28 to TRBJ1-1, with D hard to call. Germline values: CDR1 MDHEN, CDR2 SYDVKM. V was shortened by 4 bases and J by 11 bases, with 14 bases between the two germline ends. CDR3 length: 12 residues. In nucleotides, the CDR3 is TGTGCCAGCAGTTGGAAGCGGCGCGGCGCTTTCTTT. Residues: CASSWKRRGAFF. The variable domain in full, completed from reference TRBV28 and TRBJ1-1, reads DVKVTQSSRYLVKRTGEKVFLECVQDMDHENMFWYRQDPGLGLRLIYFSYDVKMKEKGDIPEGYSVSREKKERFSLILESASTNQTSMYLCASSWKRRGAFFGQGTRLTVV.

This chain links TRBV27 with TRBJ1-1, with D perhaps TRBD1 (6 bases). Between the trimmed V and J ends, which lost 1 base and 3 bases, there was a span of 12 bases. The CDR3 loop spans 15 amino acids. Germline loops: CDR1 MNHEY, CDR2 SMNVEV (reference sequence). The CDR3 region has the DNA TGTGCCAGCAGTTTATTGGGGGCTGGGGACACTGAAGCTTTCTTT. Protein: CASSLLGAGDTEAFF.

The table lists this clone with a few counts. A read error may account for a junction end that differs from germline. This chain links TRBV7-7 with TRBJ2-1; D unclear. Germline loops: CDR1 SSHAT, CDR2 FNYEAQ (reference sequence). CDR3 size: 13 residues. CDR3 DNA: TGTGCTAGCAGCTTAACGATGGGGAATGAGCAGTTCTTC. This encodes CASSLTMGNEQFF.

This clone has just one count. The chain is built from TRBV5-6 and TRBJ2-4, with D perhaps assigned TRBD1 or TRBD2 (6 bases each). Per germline, CDR1 SGHDT and CDR2 YYEEEE. The V and J ends lost 6 bases and 8 bases respectively, with 18 bases between them. The CDR3 runs to 14 residues. The CDR3 nucleotides are TGTGCCAGCATCCTCGCCGGGGGCCGGGACATTCAGTACTTC. It yields the protein CASILAGGRDIQYF.

The chain uses TRBV5-4 and TRBJ2-1; no firm D call. The CDR3 extends over 12 amino acids. Germline CDR1 SGHNT, CDR2 YYREEE (reference sequence). V lost 0 bases and J lost 6, with 4 bases in between. The CDR3 reads CASSLGTNEQFF. CDR3 DNA sequence: TGTGCCAGCAGCTTGGGGACCAATGAGCAGTTCTTC.

The genes are TRBV6-5 and TRBJ1-1; D is unresolved. V lost 2 bases and J 1 base, leaving 8 bases between the germline ends. Germline V gives CDR1 MNHEY, CDR2 SVGAGI. The CDR3 extends over 14 amino acids. In nucleotides, the CDR3 is TGTGCCAGCAGTTACACCCAGGCGAACACTGAAGCTTTCTTT. It is translated as CASSYTQANTEAFF.

As to this clone: The sample carries other DNA sequences with the same CDR3. The rearrangement uses TRBV6-5 and TRBJ1-1; D ambiguous. The V gene's germline CDR1 is MNHEY and CDR2 SVGAGI. The CDR3 runs to 13 residues. Trimming cost V 2 bases and J 1 base, with 5 bases left between them. CDR3 sequence reads: CASSYSENTEAFF. CDR3 nucleotides: TGTGCCAGCAGTTACAGTGAGAACACTGAAGCTTTCTTT.

This sequence joins TRBV4-3 and TRBJ2-3; 8 bases line up with TRBD2. Germline values: CDR1 LGHNA, CDR2 YSLEER. V trimming: 4 bases; J trimming: 0 bases; junction bases outside the gene matches: 21. The CDR3 sequence is 21 residues long. CDR3 in DNA: TGCGCCAGCAGCCCTGGGCCAGGAGGACTAGCTCTCCTGGCTAGCACAGATACGCAGTATTTT. This codes for CASSPGPGGLALLASTDTQYF.

As DNA, the CDR3 is TGTGCTAGTGGTGCCCCGGGACGGAACTCTGGGGCCAACGTCCTGACTTTC. This codes for CASGAPGRNSGANVLTF. The rearrangement uses TRBV12-5 and TRBJ2-6, with D tentatively TRBD1 or TRBD2 (5 bases each). CDR1 LGHNT and CDR2 FRNRAP come from the germline V gene. V was cut by 5 bases and J by 0 bases, with 14 bases left in between. This CDR3 contains 17 residues.

This clone has a single count. The genes are TRBV29-1 and TRBJ2-3; the match to TRBD2 covers 14 bases. With 3 bases clipped from V and 0 bases from J, the junction kept 2 bases outside the gene matches. The CDR3 totals 16 residues. CDR1 SQVTM and CDR2 ANQGSEA come from the germline V gene. The CDR3 DNA sequence: TGCAGCGTTGACGGGACTAGCGGGGGTAGCACAGATACGCAGTATTTT. It encodes CSVDGTSGGSTDTQYF.

V and J are TRBV2 and TRBJ2-5; TRBD2 agrees at 8 bases. This CDR3 region has 16 residues. Germline loops: CDR1 SNHLY, CDR2 FYNNEI. Germline trimming cut 8 bases from V and 2 bases from J; bases unmatched to any gene: 13. The CDR3 coding sequence is TGTGCCAGCGCCGTTCCCGCGGGGGGCCCACAAGAGACCCAGTACTTC. Translation gives CASAVPAGGPQETQYF.

The chain is built from TRBV28 and TRBJ2-7, with TRBD1 matching over 8 bases. The germline V gene has CDR1 MDHEN and CDR2 SYDVKM. This CDR3 is 14 amino acids long. With V trimmed by 4 bases and J by 2 bases, 4 bases remained unmatched. CDR3 bases: TGTGCCAGCAGTTCGGGACAGGTAACCTACGAGCAGTACTTC. This translates into CASSSGQVTYEQYF.

This rearrangement joins TRBV19 to TRBJ1-1; D not certain. Germline V CDR1 and CDR2: LNHDA, SQIVND (reference sequence). The CDR3 extends over 15 amino acids. Deletions cut 0 bases from V and 0 bases from J, with 8 bases between. As DNA, the CDR3 is TGTGCCAGTAGTATAGATGCGGGCATGAACACTGAAGCTTTCTTT. Protein sequence: CASSIDAGMNTEAFF.

Remarks on this clone: A read error may be the cause here, since a much bigger clone is one base away. CDR3 DNA sequence: TGTGCCAGCAGCGACTCCTACGAGCAGTACTTC. This codes for CASSDSYEQYF. The gene calls are TRBV7-2 and TRBJ2-7; unclear D gene. V lost 5 bases and J 0 bases, leaving 2 bases between the germline ends. This CDR3 comprises 11 residues. Germline V gene sequence: CDR1 SGHTA, CDR2 FQGNSA.

V is TRBV7-2 and J is TRBJ1-2; D is uncertain. Germline-derived CDR1 and CDR2 are SGHTA and FQGNSA. V lost 2 bases, J lost 0 bases, and 13 bases lay in between. The CDR3 is made up of 16 amino acids. The DNA for the CDR3 is TGTGCCAGCAGCTTAATAACAGCAGACTCTAACTATGGCTACACCTTC. It codes for CASSLITADSNYGYTF.